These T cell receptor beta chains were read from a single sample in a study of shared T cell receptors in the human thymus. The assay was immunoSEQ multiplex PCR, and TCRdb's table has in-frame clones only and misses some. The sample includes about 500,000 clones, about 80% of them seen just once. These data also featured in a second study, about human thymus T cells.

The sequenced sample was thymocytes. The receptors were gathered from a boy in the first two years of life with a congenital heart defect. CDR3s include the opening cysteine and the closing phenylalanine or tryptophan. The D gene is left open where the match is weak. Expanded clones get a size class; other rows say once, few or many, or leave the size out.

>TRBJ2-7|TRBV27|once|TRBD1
TGTGCCAGCAGTTCGGGGGACAGGGCGTACGAGCAGTACTTC
CASSSGDRAYEQYF
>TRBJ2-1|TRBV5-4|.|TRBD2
TGTGCCAGCAGCTTTCCGTACCCTAGCGGGAGGAACTACAATGAGCAGTTCTTC
CASSFPYPSGRNYNEQFF
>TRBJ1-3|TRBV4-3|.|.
TGCGCCAGCAGCCTCGGCGCAGGATCTGGAAACACCATATATTTT
CASSLGAGSGNTIYF
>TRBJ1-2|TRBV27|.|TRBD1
TGTGCCAGCAGTTCCGAGGTCGGGACAGGGGGCCTAGGCTATGGCTACACCTTC
CASSSEVGTGGLGYGYTF
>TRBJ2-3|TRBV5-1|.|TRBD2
TGCGCCAGCAGGGGGGAGCGGGGACGCACAGATACGCAGTATTTT
CASRGERGRTDTQYF
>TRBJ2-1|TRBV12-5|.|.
TGTGCTAGTGGTTTAGACTTTCAATACAATGAGCAGTTCTTC
CASGLDFQYNEQFF
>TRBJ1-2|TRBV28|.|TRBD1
TGTGCCAGCAGTTCCTCCGGGACAGGGGTGTGGGGCTACACCTTC
CASSSSGTGVWGYTF
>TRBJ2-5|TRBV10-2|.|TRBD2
TGCGCCAGCAGGGGAGGGACGGAAGAGACCCAGTACTTC
CASRGGTEETQYF
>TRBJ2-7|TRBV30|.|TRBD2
TGTGCCTGGAGACTAGCGGGAGAAGGCGAGCAGTACTTC
CAWRLAGEGEQYF
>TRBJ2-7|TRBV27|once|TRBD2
TGTGCCAGCAGGGGGCTAGCGGGTAGGGGCGAGCAGTACTTC
CASRGLAGRGEQYF
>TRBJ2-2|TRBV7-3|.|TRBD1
TGTGCCAGCAGCCAGAGACAGGGGGAGGACACCGGGGAGCTGTTTTTT
CASSQRQGEDTGELFF
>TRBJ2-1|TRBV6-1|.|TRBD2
TGTGCCAGCAGTGAAACCCGACTAGCGGGATCCTACAATGAGCAGTTCTTC
CASSETRLAGSYNEQFF
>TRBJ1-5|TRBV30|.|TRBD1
TGTGCCTGGAGTGCCACCCTCGGGACAGGCCCCAATCAGCCCCAGCATTTT
CAWSATLGTGPNQPQHF
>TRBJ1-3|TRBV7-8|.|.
TGTGCCAGCAGCTTGGCGAATTGGTCCGTCTCTTGGGGGGGGCTGTCTGGAAACACCATATATTTT
CASSLANWSVSWGGLSGNTIYF
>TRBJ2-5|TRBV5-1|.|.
TGCGCCAGCAGCTTGGGTCTTGAAGAGACCCAGTACTTC
CASSLGLEETQYF
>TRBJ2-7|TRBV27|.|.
TGTGCCAGCAGTTTCCCCCGGGGACTCATCTACGAGCAGTACTTC
CASSFPRGLIYEQYF
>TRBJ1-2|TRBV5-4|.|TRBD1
TGTGCCAGCAGCCGGCCGGGACAGGGGTGGCATGGCTACACCTTC
CASSRPGQGWHGYTF
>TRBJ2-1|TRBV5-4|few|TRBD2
TGTGCCAGCAGCATAACTTCTAGCGGGAGGGCCTACAATGAGCAGTTCTTC
CASSITSSGRAYNEQFF
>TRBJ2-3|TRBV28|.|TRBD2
TGTGCCAGCAGTGGGCGGGAGATGGGTGCAGATACGCAGTATTTT
CASSGREMGADTQYF
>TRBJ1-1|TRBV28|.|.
TGTGCCAGCAGACCCTCCTTCGTGACAGGTACCGGGCCAGAAGCTTTCTTT
CASRPSFVTGTGPEAFF
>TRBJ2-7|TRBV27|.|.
TGTGCCAGCAGGGGGGGTGGGTCCTACGAGCAGTACTTC
CASRGGGSYEQYF
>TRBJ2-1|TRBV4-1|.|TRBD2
TGCGCCAGCAGCCAAGCCTGGAATAGGATCAGCGGGAGGACCGGTTCCGAGCAGTTCTTC
CASSQAWNRISGRTGSEQFF
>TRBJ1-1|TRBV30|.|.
TGTGCCTGGAGTGTAAGGGCGGGGGCATACACTGAAGCTTTCTTT
CAWSVRAGAYTEAFF
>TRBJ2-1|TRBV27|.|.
TGTGCCAGCAGTATCCAACAGGGCCACTTCTCCTACAATGAGCAGTTCTTC
CASSIQQGHFSYNEQFF
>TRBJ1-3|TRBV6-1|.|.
TGTGCCAGCAGTGAAAGACCGACAGGACACTCTGGAAACACCATATATTTT
CASSERPTGHSGNTIYF
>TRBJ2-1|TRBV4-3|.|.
TGCGCCAGCAGCCAAGATATTAAGGGGTACAATGAGCAGTTCTTC
CASSQDIKGYNEQFF
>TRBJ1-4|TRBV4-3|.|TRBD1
TGCGCCAGCAGCCACAGGGACAGTATGGCTGAAAAACTGTTTTTT
CASSHRDSMAEKLFF
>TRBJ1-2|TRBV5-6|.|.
TGTGCCAGCAGCTTTTCGGCCGCCCTCGGACAGACGGGCTATGGCTACACCTTC
CASSFSAALGQTGYGYTF
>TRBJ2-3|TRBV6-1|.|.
TGTGCCAGCAGTGGAGGACCAGGGGATACGCAGTATTTT
CASSGGPGDTQYF
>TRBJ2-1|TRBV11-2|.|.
TGTGCCAGCAGCTTAACCCGGGGGACCTACAATGAGCAGTTCTTC
CASSLTRGTYNEQFF
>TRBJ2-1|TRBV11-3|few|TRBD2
TGTGCCAGCAGCCATGGACTAGCGGGAGGTCCGAGGGCGCTAACTGAGCAGTTCTTC
CASSHGLAGGPRALTEQFF
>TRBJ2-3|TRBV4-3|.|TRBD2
TGCGCCAGCAGCCAAAAGCGGGAGGGCCATGGAGATACGCAGTATTTT
CASSQKREGHGDTQYF
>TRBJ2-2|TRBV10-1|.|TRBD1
TGCGCCAGCAGCGACGACAGGGGCCCTACCGGGGAGCTGTTTTTT
CASSDDRGPTGELFF
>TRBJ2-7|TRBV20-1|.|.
TGCAGTGCCCCGTCCTACGAGCAGTACTTC
CSAPSYEQYF
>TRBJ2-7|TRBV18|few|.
TGTGCCAGCTCACCTGGGAGAAGCTCCTACGAGCAGTACTTC
CASSPGRSSYEQYF
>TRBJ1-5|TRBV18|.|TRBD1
TGTGCCAGCTCACACGACAGGGGCCATCAGCCCCAGCATTTT
CASSHDRGHQPQHF
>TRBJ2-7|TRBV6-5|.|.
TGTGCCAGCAGTTACTCGAGGGCGCGGGGTAGGAACGAGCAGTACTTC
CASSYSRARGRNEQYF
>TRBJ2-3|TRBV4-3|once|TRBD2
TGCGCCAGCAGCCAAGTCGGGAGGAGGGGACGCAGGAATACGCAGTATTTT
CASSQVGRRGRRNTQYF
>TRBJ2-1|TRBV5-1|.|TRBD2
TGCGCCAGCAGCTTGGCAGAGCGGGAGGCTCCCTACAATGAGCAGTTCTTC
CASSLAEREAPYNEQFF
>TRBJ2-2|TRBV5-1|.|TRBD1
TGCGCCAGCAGTCGGGACAGGGGGCGGAAAACCGGGGAGCTGTTTTTT
CASSRDRGRKTGELFF
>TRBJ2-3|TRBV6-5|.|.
TGTGCCAGCAGTTACCGACCCGAGCGAGCGCGACATACGCAGTATTTT
CASSYRPERARHTQYF
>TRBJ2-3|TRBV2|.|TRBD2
TGTGCCAGCAGTCAGAACCTAGCGGGAGGGCCAGATACGCAGTATTTT
CASSQNLAGGPDTQYF
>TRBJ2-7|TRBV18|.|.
TGTGCCAGCTCAAAGTTGTCCCGGTCCTACGAGCAGTACTTC
CASSKLSRSYEQYF
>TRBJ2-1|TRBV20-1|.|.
TGCAGTGCTAGGGGGGCTTCTGAGCAGTTCTTC
CSARGASEQFF
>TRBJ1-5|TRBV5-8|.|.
TGTGCCAGCAGCCTGCGGGAGGTCTTTCAGCCCCAGCATTTT
CASSLREVFQPQHF
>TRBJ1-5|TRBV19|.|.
TGTGCCAGTAGTATACAAAAAATCGGGTCAGCGACAGACCTTAGCAATCAGCCCCAGCATTTT
CASSIQKIGSATDLSNQPQHF
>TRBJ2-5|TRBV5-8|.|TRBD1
TGTGCCAGCAGCTGTACAGGGGAGCGGGAGACCCAGTACTTC
CASSCTGERETQYF
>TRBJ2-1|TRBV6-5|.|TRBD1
TGTGCCAGCAGCCGGGACAGGGACCCATACAATGAGCAGTTCTTC
CASSRDRDPYNEQFF
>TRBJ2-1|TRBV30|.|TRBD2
TGTGCCTGGCTTCATAGCGGGGTCAATGAGCAGTTCTTC
CAWLHSGVNEQFF
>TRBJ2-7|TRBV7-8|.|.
TGTGCCAGCAGCTTAGGCAGGGAAGAGCAGTACTTC
CASSLGREEQYF
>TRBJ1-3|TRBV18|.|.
TGTGCCAGCTCACCAACCGGCGGGGGCCCTGGAAACACCATATATTTT
CASSPTGGGPGNTIYF
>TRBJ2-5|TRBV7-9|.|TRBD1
TGTGCCAGCAGCTTGCACCGGGACAGCGAGACCCAGTACTTC
CASSLHRDSETQYF
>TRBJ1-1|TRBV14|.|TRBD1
TGTGCCAGCAGCCGAGAACGGGACAGGGGGTGGACTGAAGCTTTCTTT
CASSRERDRGWTEAFF